One and the same sample provided the 32 T cell receptor beta chains below, sequenced in a study of T-cell memory formation after mild COVID-19. TCRdb reanalysed the 5' RACE reads using MiXCR and keeps one entry per CDR3 protein. This table holds hundreds of thousands of distinct CDR3 sequences, 28% found once. Material: PBMCs or a T cell subset sorted from them (not recorded which). The origin of the receptors is an adult woman who had mild COVID-19 (a few samples of this study predate the infection). Cell type and time point are not known.

The rearrangement joins TRBV12-3 or TRBV12-4 to TRBJ2-1; possible D gene TRBD2, 6 bases. This CDR3 has 15 residues. Trimming removed 3 bases at V and 3 bases at J, with 12 bases between. This CDR3 is CASSFRGENYNEQFF. The CDR3 DNA reads as TGTGCCAGCAGTTTCCGCGGGGAAAACTACAATGAGCAGTTCTTC.

Only one count was recorded for this clonotype. This chain connects TRBV29-1 to TRBJ2-4; TRBD1 aligns across 9 bases. The CDR3 covers 16 residues. Germline CDR1 reads SQVTM; CDR2 reads ANQGSEA. Losses at the gene ends were 4 bases for V and 3 bases for J; bases not matched to a gene: 10. This CDR3 reads CSVGFGQGPGKNIQYF. CDR3 sequence (DNA): TGCAGCGTTGGATTCGGACAGGGGCCCGGCAAAAACATTCAGTACTTC.

This clonotype has a handful of counts. This chain uses TRBV20-1 with TRBJ2-3; 13 bases are a match to TRBD2. The CDR3 loop spans 15 amino acids. CDR1 DFQATT and CDR2 SNEGSKA come from the germline V gene (reference sequence). The trim removed 5 bases at V and 2 bases at J, leaving 4 bases unmatched. Here the CDR3 reads CSARLAGGYTDTQYF. CDR3 DNA: TGCAGTGCTCGACTAGCGGGGGGTTACACAGATACGCAGTATTTT.

This clonotype showed up just a few times. V usage is TRBV7-3 and J usage is TRBJ2-3, with 8 positions matching TRBD2. Trimming at V came to 5 bases and at J to 0 bases, leaving 13 bases not matched to a gene. This CDR3 has 18 amino acids. Per germline, CDR1 SGHTA and CDR2 FQGTGA. CDR3 nucleotides: TGTGCCAGCAGCCGGGGCAGTAGCGGGGCCTCTAGCACAGATACGCAGTATTTT. Protein: CASSRGSSGASSTDTQYF.

The chain combines TRBV7-2 with TRBJ2-2; D is unresolved. Germline V CDR1 and CDR2: SGHTA, FQGNSA. The CDR3 contains 15 residues. The V end was cut by 1 base, the J end by 8 bases, with 14 bases between. The CDR3 coding sequence is TGTGCCAGCAGCTTAGGTGTTGTTCGTAGAGGGGAGCTGTTTTTT. Translating it yields CASSLGVVRRGELFF.

The chain joins TRBV5-1 to TRBJ1-2, with no clear D. Trimming removed 0 bases at V and 2 bases at J, with 8 bases between. This CDR3 comprises 14 residues. The germline V gene encodes CDR1 SGHRS and CDR2 YFSETQ. This chain's CDR3 is CASSLAPENYGYTF. In DNA, the CDR3 is TGCGCCAGCAGCTTGGCTCCCGAGAACTATGGCTACACCTTC.

The CDR3 nucleotides read TGTGCCAGCAGCTCAGGGTGGGGTGAAGCTTTCTTT. It specifies CASSSGWGEAFF. This chain uses TRBV7-3 with TRBJ1-1, with D maybe TRBD1 (5 bases). Germline V gene sequence: CDR1 SGHTA, CDR2 FQGTGA. CDR3 length: 12 residues. Trimming stripped 4 bases from V and 7 bases from J, with 10 bases between.

The V and J genes are TRBV7-8 and TRBJ1-5; 7 positions agree with TRBD1. V gave up 4 bases and J gave up 7 bases; unmatched junction bases: 4. Per germline, CDR1 SGHVS and CDR2 FQNEAQ. This CDR3 comprises 13 residues. As DNA, the CDR3 is TGTGCCAGCAGCTATCAGGGGGGCCAGCCCCAGCATTTT. It encodes CASSYQGGQPQHF.

This clonotype was seen a few times. J is TRBJ2-2 and V is TRBV29-1; D ambiguous. The germline V and J ends were trimmed by 4 bases and 0 bases, with 12 bases remaining between them. CDR1 and CDR2 (germline): SQVTM, ANQGSEA. The CDR3 length is 15 residues. The CDR3 sequence: CSVVVGFTNTGELFF. Here the CDR3 DNA reads TGCAGCGTTGTCGTAGGGTTTACGAACACCGGGGAGCTGTTTTTT.

The genes are TRBV7-2 and TRBJ2-7; TRBD1 might be the D (7 bases). The CDR3 runs to 15 residues. Looked up from germline, CDR1 is SGHTA and CDR2 is FQGNSA. V was clipped by 10 bases and J by 5 bases, with 24 bases between them. DNA for the CDR3: TGTGCCACTCGTCGGGGGTATGGTACAGGGGACGAGCAGTACTTC. Residues: CATRRGYGTGDEQYF.

The sample holds a few counts of this clonotype. The rearrangement links TRBV11-3 to TRBJ2-7, with D tentatively TRBD1 (5 bases). The CDR3 is 15 residues long. V dropped 4 bases and J dropped 0 bases, with 13 bases sitting between them. Germline assignment: CDR1 SGHNT and CDR2 YENEEA. This CDR3 reads CASSSSKGASYEQYF. The CDR3 DNA sequence: TGTGCCAGCAGCTCCTCAAAAGGGGCCTCCTACGAGCAGTACTTC.

V usage is TRBV7-8 and J usage is TRBJ2-3; D remains unclear. The CDR3 spans 12 residues. Germline-derived CDR1 and CDR2 are SGHVS and FQNEAQ. The V gene lost 6 bases and the J gene lost 4 bases, with 8 bases spanning the gap. CDR3 amino acids: CASRSQPDTQYF. In DNA form, the CDR3 reads TGTGCCAGCAGATCGCAACCAGATACGCAGTATTTT.

The chain carries TRBV7-6 and TRBJ1-5, with D possibly being TRBD1 (5 bases). This CDR3 comprises 13 residues. V lost 5 bases and J 6 bases, leaving 11 bases between the germline ends. Germline CDR1 and CDR2: SGHVS and FNYEAQ. CDR3 DNA sequence: TGTGCCAGCAGCCGGCAGGGTTTTCAGCCCCAGCATTTT. Translated: CASSRQGFQPQHF.

For this clonotype: At one boundary the junction diverges from the germline segment, which might be a read error. The chain employs TRBV11-2 and TRBJ2-2; TRBD2 matches 16 bases. CDR3 size: 16 residues. Per the germline V gene, CDR1 is SGHAT and CDR2 is FQNNGV. In nucleotides, the CDR3 is TGTGCCAGCAGCGGGGGACTAGCGGGAGGGACCGGGGAGATGTTTTTT. Its protein is CASSGGLAGGTGEMFF. The full variable domain, with the rest looked up from reference TRBV11-2 and TRBJ2-2, is EAGVAQSPRYKIIEKRQSVAFWCNPISGHATLYWYQQILGQGPKLLIQFQNNGVVDDSQLPKDRFSAERLKGVDSTLKIQPAKLEDSAVYLCASSGGLAGGTGEMFFGEGSRLTVL.

This sequence joins TRBV12-3 or TRBV12-4 and TRBJ2-2; 7 bases map to TRBD2. V gave up 6 bases and J gave up 4 bases; unmatched junction bases: 8. This CDR3 contains 15 residues. The CDR3 nucleotides are TGTGCCAGCAGCGAAGCGGGGCGAGGCACCGGGGAGCTGTTTTTT. It translates to CASSEAGRGTGELFF.

The V gene is TRBV9, the J gene TRBJ1-6; 11 bases are a match to TRBD1. The CDR3 totals 15 residues. The J segment lost 13 bases and the V segment lost 4 bases, leaving 10 bases of the junction unmatched. The germline CDR1 and CDR2 sequences are SGDLS and YYNGEE. The chain's CDR3 is CASSSLGQGVGPLHF. In DNA form, the CDR3 reads TGTGCCAGCAGCTCCCTGGGACAGGGGGTAGGTCCCCTCCACTTT.

With respect to this clonotype: Its ends do not fully match the called genes, so a read error is possible. The chain joins TRBV24-1 to TRBJ2-7, with a possible D match to TRBD1 (5 bases). CDR3 length equals 13 residues. The V gene's germline CDR1 is KGHDR and CDR2 SFDVKD. CDR3 nucleotides: TGTACCACCAGCTTACCAGGGTCCGGCGAGCAGTACTTC. This gives the protein CTTSLPGSGEQYF.

This chain links TRBV12-3 or TRBV12-4 with TRBJ2-5; the D is unclear. The CDR3 extends over 12 amino acids. V shed 4 bases and J shed 5 bases, with 8 bases lying between them. The CDR3 sequence is CASSYVRETQYF. The CDR3 DNA reads TGTGCCAGCAGTTACGTGCGGGAGACCCAGTACTTC.

There are a few counts of this clonotype. This chain uses TRBV12-3 or TRBV12-4 with TRBJ2-7; the D is unclear. The CDR3 loop spans 11 amino acids. V was trimmed by 5 bases and J by 9 bases, leaving 11 bases between them. CDR3 DNA sequence: TGTGCCAGCAGTCTTGAGGCAATGCAGTACTTC. This encodes CASSLEAMQYF.

The rearrangement links TRBV5-5 to TRBJ1-2, with 7 bases fitting TRBD1. Germline V gene sequence: CDR1 SGHKS, CDR2 YYEKEE (reference sequence). The CDR3 runs to 16 residues. The trim removed 2 bases at V and 2 bases at J, leaving 9 bases unmatched. CDR3 DNA: TGTGCCAGCAGCTTATTAAGACAGGGTTCGAACTATGGCTACACCTTC. Protein sequence: CASSLLRQGSNYGYTF. Full variable domain (outside the CDR3, taken from reference TRBV5-5 and TRBJ1-2): DAGVTQSPTHLIKTRGQQVTLRCSPISGHKSVSWYQQVLGQGPQFIFQYYEKEERGRGNFPDRFSARQFPNYSSELNVNALLLGDSALYLCASSLLRQGSNYGYTFGSGTRLTVV.

The CDR3 DNA is TGTGCCAGCAGTGAACAGGGGGCGATCTACGAGCAGTACTTC. Protein product: CASSEQGAIYEQYF. The chain is built from TRBV2 and TRBJ2-7; 8 positions match TRBD1. J was trimmed by 3 bases and V by 2 bases; bases with no gene match: 3. Germline lookup yields CDR1 SNHLY and CDR2 FYNNEI. The CDR3 consists of 14 residues.

The V gene is TRBV11-2, the J gene TRBJ2-5; perhaps TRBD2 as D (5 bases). The CDR3 consists of 14 residues. The germline V and J ends were trimmed by 2 bases and 1 base, with 8 bases remaining between them. The V gene's germline CDR1 is SGHAT and CDR2 FQNNGV. DNA of the CDR3: TGTGCCAGCAGCTTAAGCGGATTCCAAGAGACCCAGTACTTC. Its translation is CASSLSGFQETQYF. Complete variable domain (other parts from reference TRBV11-2 and TRBJ2-5): EAGVAQSPRYKIIEKRQSVAFWCNPISGHATLYWYQQILGQGPKLLIQFQNNGVVDDSQLPKDRFSAERLKGVDSTLKIQPAKLEDSAVYLCASSLSGFQETQYFGPGTRLLVL.

A single count supports this clonotype. This sequence joins TRBV5-8 and TRBJ2-5, with 8 bases matching TRBD1. Germline CDR1 SGHTS, CDR2 YDEGEE. This CDR3 has 13 residues. Trimming removed 3 bases from V and 5 bases from J; junction bases left unmatched: 3. The CDR3 nucleotides are TGTGCCAGCAGCTGGGACAGGTCCGAGACCCAGTACTTC. Translated: CASSWDRSETQYF.

In this sample, this clonotype turned up a few times. This chain joins TRBV7-2 and TRBJ2-3; D unclear. Germline-derived CDR1 and CDR2 are SGHTA and FQGNSA. Trimming pared 6 bases from V and 2 bases from J, leaving 6 bases between. This CDR3 region has 12 residues. Written as DNA, the CDR3 is TGTGCCAGCAGGCAGGCCACAGATACGCAGTATTTT. It translates to CASRQATDTQYF.

The rearrangement uses TRBV4-1 and TRBJ2-2, with D tentatively TRBD2 (6 bases). Trimming stripped 1 base from V and 6 bases from J, with 9 bases between. CDR3 length: 14 amino acids. Germline CDR1 reads MGHRA; CDR2 reads YSYEKL. CDR3 protein: CASSQGREAGELFF. The CDR3, as DNA: TGCGCCAGCAGCCAAGGCAGGGAGGCCGGGGAGCTGTTTTTT.

Only a few counts were recorded for this clonotype. The chain recombines TRBV7-9 with TRBJ2-1; 8 bases match TRBD2. CDR1 is SEHNR, CDR2 FQNEAQ, per germline (reference sequence). CDR3 length: 18 amino acids. After removal of 1 base from V and 7 bases from J, the junction contained 15 bases not matched to a gene. In DNA form, the CDR3 reads TGTGCCAGCAGCTTAGAACTTCATGGCGGGAGGATAAAAAATGAGCAGTTCTTC. Its protein is CASSLELHGGRIKNEQFF.

This clonotype was observed at least ten times. The V gene is TRBV18, the J gene TRBJ1-1; D uncertain. Germline V CDR1 and CDR2: KGHSH, LQKENI. This CDR3 has 11 residues. V gave up 8 bases and J gave up 2 bases, with 6 bases separating them. The CDR3 DNA sequence: TGTGCCAGCAGCCAAAACACTGAAGCTTTCTTT. It translates to CASSQNTEAFF.

This clonotype was counted at least ten times. The V gene is TRBV5-8, the J gene TRBJ2-5; TRBD1 aligns across 8 bases. Germline trimming cut 7 bases from V and 2 bases from J; bases unmatched to any gene: 7. Germline CDR1 is SGHTS and CDR2 is YDEGEE. The CDR3 extends over 14 amino acids. In nucleotides, the CDR3 is TGTGCCAGCGGACAGGGTGGTCCGCAAGAGACCCAGTACTTC. It yields the protein CASGQGGPQETQYF.

CDR3 in DNA: TGTGCCAGCAGCCTCACAGGGGGCAATTACTATGGCTACACCTTC. Its protein product is CASSLTGGNYYGYTF. This sequence joins TRBV11-3 and TRBJ1-2; 9 bases match TRBD1. V shed 5 bases and J 3 bases; nucleotides not matched to a gene: 7. Germline V gives CDR1 SGHNT, CDR2 YENEEA. This CDR3 region has 15 residues.

Comments on this clonotype: The germline gene is not matched at one end of the junction; a read error may be the cause. The V call is TRBV29-1, the J call TRBJ1-1; a weak D match, TRBD1 (5 bases). The CDR3 is made up of 11 amino acids. Germline V gene data show CDR1 as SQVTM and CDR2 as ANQGSEA. CDR3 bases: TGCAGCTTTGACAGGAACACTGAAGCTTTCTTT. Its translation: CSFDRNTEAFF.

There are many counts of this clonotype. In nucleotides, the CDR3 is TGTGCCAGCAGCCCCGGTGGAGCGGGAGACTACAATGAGCAGTTCTTC. This gives the protein CASSPGGAGDYNEQFF. The rearrangement joins TRBV5-4 to TRBJ2-1; 8 bases agree with TRBD2. The CDR3 extends over 16 amino acids. Trimming at V came to 4 bases and at J to 3 bases, leaving 9 bases not matched to a gene. Germline loops: CDR1 SGHNT, CDR2 YYREEE (reference sequence).

The gene calls are TRBV5-1 and TRBJ2-1; possible D gene TRBD2, 5 bases. The length of the CDR3 is 14 residues. From germline, CDR1 is SGHRS and CDR2 YFSETQ. Trimming stripped 3 bases from V and 6 bases from J, with 13 bases between. In DNA, the CDR3 is TGCGCCAGCAGCTCCCGAGGACTGAGCAATGAGCAGTTCTTC. Its protein product is CASSSRGLSNEQFF.